These T cell receptor beta chains were read from a single sample in a study of spatial heterogeneity in lung cancer. TCRdb redid the calling of the 5' RACE reads with MiXCR, one entry per CDR3 protein. The sample includes roughly 3,000 distinct CDR3 sequences, 15% to 20% seen only once; the top ten take over 35%. Sequencing was performed on PBMCs, taken at follow-up. These receptors were obtained from a male donor with early-stage non-small cell lung cancer. Each CDR3 is given without its conserved first and last residue.

len	v_gene	CDR3aa
13	TRBV19	ASTGGTSGSNTQY
14	TRBV7-6	ASSLGTSGGSYEQY
12	TRBV11-2	ASSLVSFGGIQY
12	TRBV7-8	ASSLVSGANVLT
10	TRBV7-9	ASSPGAYEQY
15	TRBV3-1	ASSHLRGLRSGDTQY
11	TRBV6-5	ASSIQADSPLH
13	TRBV9	ASSVETGATGELF
11	TRBV27	ASTNRYTYEQY
12	TRBV7-9	ASRTHSASNEAF
13	TRBV19	ASSIGYRGNQPQH
15	TRBV7-9	ASSSYGTDSNTGELF
11	TRBV6-5	ASRSQGSYGYT
16	TRBV27	ASSSLGQSRRGNKPQH
13	TRBV10-3	AISVGQATTDTQY
13	TRBV7-9	ASSSDGISNQPQH
11	TRBV6-6	ASSMTGSQPQH
11	TRBV6-2/TRBV6-3	ASSYPGANVLT
15	TRBV6-9	ASSYRQTGLWNQPQH
13	TRBV25-1	ASGVGAGDTDTQY
10	TRBV15	ATSVSTDTQY
15	TRBV10-3	AISFGLAGERGYEQY
14	TRBV5-1	ASSLALDPGANVLT
10	TRBV7-9	ASSPGAERAF
14	TRBV7-3	ASSRTGTGTNSPLH
13	TRBV5-1	ASSFSPGDYNEQF
13	TRBV6-2/TRBV6-3	ASRSSGRPTGELF
13	TRBV20-1	SARDARGVGETQY
13	TRBV12-3/TRBV12-4	ASTPSWGSTDTQY
11	TRBV4-1	ASSQGQYTEAF
14	TRBV4-1	ASSHPTGTGAYEQY
12	TRBV7-2	ASSLYGGTDTQY
14	TRBV7-8	ASSLVHRGFFHSYT
10	TRBV30	AWSGAGNIQY
17	TRBV19	ASSIPAGSGYSGANVLT
11	TRBV6-5	ASKFGTGGEQF
15	TRBV20-1	SARESRDRVVTDTQY
12	TRBV24-1	ATSDSRGNTEAF
13	TRBV5-6	ASSLAGLAAETQY
13	TRBV7-2	ASKRRRGLDTEAF
13	TRBV7-9	ASSPRQGFYNEQF
9	TRBV6-2/TRBV6-3	ASEGRETQY
10	TRBV19	ASGGRFYGYT
11	TRBV20-1	SARGGYTGELF
13	TRBV20-1	SARDPAGGTDTQY
13	TRBV4-1	ASSRGSSYNSPLH
14	TRBV7-9	ASSLAGLRDSGRFS
11	TRBV9	ASSESVSDEQY
13	TRBV7-9	ASSPDRGEREKLF
13	TRBV18	ASSHPLKGADTQY
10	TRBV7-9	ASSRDNQPQH
14	TRBV12-3/TRBV12-4	ASSRDRPENTGELF
11	TRBV20-1	SAEGGRNYGYT
12	TRBV6-2/TRBV6-3	ASSRQGSYNEQF
12	TRBV6-2/TRBV6-3	ASKLGGAYGELF